Presented here are 20 T cell receptor beta chains from one specimen sequenced in a study of T cell responses to AZD1222 COVID-19 vaccine. Profiling relied on immunoSEQ multiplex PCR, and the TCRdb table lists in-frame clones only, not all of them. The repertoire holds about 180,000 clones, with about 88% as singletons. Specimen: peripheral blood, collected on day 0 of AZD1222 vaccination. Source of these receptors: an adult in good health.

This chain uses TRBV6-2 or TRBV6-3 with TRBJ1-2, with 8 bases aligning to TRBD1. Germline V gives CDR1 MNHEY, CDR2 SVGEGT. V was clipped by 2 bases and J by 7 bases; unmatched bases: 9. The CDR3 length is 15 residues. The CDR3 sequence is CASSYRAGGTGGYTF. CDR3 nucleotide sequence: TGTGCCAGCAGTTACCGGGCAGGGGGCACCGGTGGCTACACCTTC.

This chain connects TRBV11-2 to TRBJ1-3; no clear D gene. V dropped 0 bases and J dropped 0 bases, with 6 bases sitting between them. CDR3 length equals 15 residues. Germline CDR1 SGHAT, CDR2 FQNNGV. The DNA for the CDR3 is TGTGCCAGCAGCTTAGATCGGTACTCTGGAAACACCATATATTTT. As protein: CASSLDRYSGNTIYF.

The V gene is TRBV24-1, the J gene TRBJ1-2; D possibly corresponds to TRBD1 (5 bases). V lost 5 bases and J lost 3, with 24 bases in between. The CDR3 is made up of 18 amino acids. Germline CDR1 reads KGHDR; CDR2 reads SFDVKD. CDR3 bases: TGTGCCACCAGTGTAACGAGGACTGGTAGGGGTGATGACTATGGCTACACCTTC. It is translated as CATSVTRTGRGDDYGYTF.

The V call is TRBV5-1, the J call TRBJ1-2; D unclear. Germline-derived CDR1 and CDR2 are SGHRS and YFSETQ. The ends were cut back, 0 bases at V and 1 base at J, with 10 bases in the middle. The CDR3 length is 15 residues. The CDR3 spells CASSLAGTDNYGYTF. The CDR3, as DNA: TGCGCCAGCAGCTTGGCCGGCACAGATAACTATGGCTACACCTTC.

The chain has TRBV7-8 and TRBJ1-1; 7 bases line up with TRBD1. The CDR3 is made up of 14 amino acids. V lost 3 bases and J lost 5; bases outside the gene matches: 6. In germline, CDR1 is SGHVS, CDR2 FQNEAQ. As DNA, the CDR3 is TGTGCCAGCAGCTTTGACCAGGGGGATACTGAAGCTTTCTTT. Amino acid sequence: CASSFDQGDTEAFF.

The V call is TRBV5-1, the J call TRBJ2-2, with unresolved D. This CDR3 is built from 15 residues. Germline loops: CDR1 SGHRS, CDR2 YFSETQ. Between the trimmed V and J ends, which lost 0 bases and 4 bases, there was a span of 10 bases. Here the CDR3 reads CASSLVTATTGELFF. The CDR3 DNA sequence: TGCGCCAGCAGCTTGGTCACAGCTACCACCGGGGAGCTGTTTTTT.

The genes are TRBV10-3 and TRBJ1-2; unclear D gene. V was shortened by 3 bases and J by 0 bases, with 11 bases between the two germline ends. Germline CDR1 is ENHRY and CDR2 is SYGVKD. This CDR3 is built from 15 residues. CDR3 in DNA: TGTGCCATCAGTGAAGCGGCGACACCTAACTATGGCTACACCTTC. The encoded protein is CAISEAATPNYGYTF.

This clone is a singleton in its sample. V and J are TRBV29-1 and TRBJ2-1; a possible D gene is TRBD1 (6 bases). This CDR3 has 15 amino acids. The ends were cut back, 4 bases at V and 1 base at J, with 14 bases in the middle. The germline CDR1 and CDR2 sequences are SQVTM and ANQGSEA. CDR3 in DNA: TGCAGCGTTGTAGTTGGGGGCCTTTCCTACAATGAGCAGTTCTTC. Amino acid sequence: CSVVVGGLSYNEQFF.

The chain is built from TRBV6-5 and TRBJ1-6; possibly TRBD1 for D (6 bases). The CDR3 has 13 residues. The germline V gene has CDR1 MNHEY and CDR2 SVGAGI. The V gene lost 4 bases and the J gene lost 11 bases, with 12 bases spanning the gap. The CDR3 loop is CASSSTGSAPLHF. DNA for the CDR3: TGTGCCAGCAGTTCAACAGGGTCGGCACCCCTCCACTTT.

This chain links TRBV3-1 (or the pseudogene TRBV3-2) with TRBJ1-4; D possibly corresponds to TRBD1 (6 bases). There are 17 residues in the CDR3. The germline gives CDR1 LGHDT, CDR2 YNNKEL (reference sequence). Trimming pared 0 bases from V and 5 bases from J, leaving 16 bases between. CDR3 coding DNA: TGTGCCAGCAGCCAAGATGGGTGGCGGGGGCGGAATGAAAAACTGTTTTTT. Protein sequence: CASSQDGWRGRNEKLFF.

This chain links TRBV11-2 with TRBJ2-1; TRBD2 matches at 8 bases. Germline CDR1 SGHAT, CDR2 FQNNGV. CDR3 length equals 16 residues. Trimming removed 5 bases from V and 6 bases from J; junction bases left unmatched: 12. The CDR3 sequence: CASSPSELAGGNEQFF. DNA of the CDR3: TGTGCCAGCAGCCCATCCGAGCTGGCGGGGGGCAATGAGCAGTTCTTC.

The J gene is TRBJ1-2, the V gene TRBV28; 9 nucleotides align to TRBD1. The ends lost 3 bases at V and 2 bases at J; junction bases unmatched: 10. This CDR3 spans 17 amino acids. The germline gives CDR1 MDHEN, CDR2 SYDVKM. CDR3 region: CASSFEGQGVQNYGYTF. The CDR3 coding sequence is TGTGCCAGCAGTTTTGAGGGACAGGGCGTCCAAAACTATGGCTACACCTTC.

J is TRBJ2-2 and V is TRBV19; 10 positions match TRBD1. Per the germline V gene, CDR1 is LNHDA and CDR2 is SQIVND (reference sequence). V trimming: 7 bases; J trimming: 4 bases; junction bases outside the gene matches: 6. The CDR3 is 15 residues long. CDR3 DNA: TGTGCCAGTAATGCGGGGACAGGGGCCACCGGGGAGCTGTTTTTT. Encoded protein: CASNAGTGATGELFF.

V gene TRBV10-3 combines with J gene TRBJ1-3; 7 nucleotides line up with TRBD1. V lost 4 bases and J lost 0; bases outside the gene matches: 6. The CDR3 contains 16 residues. CDR1 and CDR2 from the germline V gene are ENHRY and SYGVKD. CDR3 DNA sequence: TGTGCCATCAGTGCCGGGACAGCGCTCTCTGGAAACACCATATATTTT. This encodes CAISAGTALSGNTIYF.

The chain couples TRBV28 to TRBJ2-3; 12 positions match TRBD2. The V segment lost 5 bases and the J segment 4 bases; nucleotides outside the gene matches: 1. CDR1 and CDR2 (germline): MDHEN, SYDVKM. The CDR3 length is 14 residues. The CDR3 region is CASSPSGGADTQYF. The CDR3 bases are TGTGCCAGCAGTCCTAGCGGGGGGGCAGATACGCAGTATTTT.

The J gene is TRBJ1-2, the V gene TRBV2, with 7 nucleotides matching TRBD1. V lost 6 bases to trimming and J lost 4 bases; unmatched junction nucleotides: 11. CDR3 length equals 15 residues. The germline V gene has CDR1 SNHLY and CDR2 FYNNEI. The CDR3 nucleotides are TGTGCCAGCAGGCCGACAGGGTTCCCCTCCTATGGCTACACCTTC. Its protein product is CASRPTGFPSYGYTF.

The chain uses TRBV12-3 or TRBV12-4 and TRBJ2-7, with no clear D. With 2 bases removed from V and 0 bases from J, the gap between germline ends came to 2 bases. This CDR3 contains 12 residues. The CDR3 is CASSLHSYEQYF. DNA of the CDR3: TGTGCCAGCAGTTTACACTCCTACGAGCAGTACTTC.

This clone has just one count. The chain couples TRBV28 to TRBJ1-2; 9 bases are a match to TRBD1. The CDR3 length is 14 residues. V shed 3 bases and J 4 bases; nucleotides not matched to a gene: 3. The germline V gene encodes CDR1 MDHEN and CDR2 SYDVKM. DNA for the CDR3: TGTGCCAGCAGTTTTGGACAGGGGAGCTATGGCTACACCTTC. Translation: CASSFGQGSYGYTF.

The chain recombines TRBV19 with TRBJ1-1; D is unresolved. The germline CDR1 and CDR2 sequences are LNHDA and SQIVND (reference sequence). This CDR3 contains 13 residues. V dropped 1 base and J dropped 8 bases, with 11 bases sitting between them. CDR3 sequence: CASSIGPGLEAFF. For the CDR3, the DNA is TGTGCCAGTAGTATAGGACCGGGATTAGAAGCTTTCTTT.

This chain uses TRBV12-3 or TRBV12-4 with TRBJ2-2; no definite D call. The ends were cut back, 3 bases at V and 13 bases at J, with 12 bases in the middle. CDR3 length: 12 amino acids. CDR3 amino acids: CASSFRMGWLFF. CDR3 sequence (DNA): TGTGCCAGCAGTTTCCGAATGGGTTGGCTGTTTTTT.